These T cell receptor beta chains were read from a single sample in a study of radiation and T cells in renal cell carcinoma. Assay used: immunoSEQ multiplex PCR; TCRdb lists only in-frame clones, some missing. The sample yields 140,000 or so clones, around nine tenths seen once. Sample: blood, taken from a patient whose treatment included radiotherapy and nephrectomy. The receptors stem from a woman between 45 and 60 years old with renal cell carcinoma. CDR3s leave out the opening cysteine and the closing phenylalanine or tryptophan. The order of the fields is V gene, clone size, J gene, CDR3 protein. Clone sizes are given selectively: once, few, many, or a class where the clone is expanded.

V: TRBV9
size: -
J: TRBJ2-3
CDR3: ASSPGGDTDTQY

V: TRBV5-4
size: -
J: TRBJ2-7
CDR3: ASSLAGGARYEQY

V: TRBV6-6
size: -
J: TRBJ2-4
CDR3: ASSYSGRAKNIQY

V: TRBV19
size: -
J: TRBJ2-1
CDR3: ASSTTLASDEQF

V: TRBV20-1
size: -
J: TRBJ1-4
CDR3: SATLNEKLF

V: TRBV9
size: -
J: TRBJ2-5
CDR3: ASSVGAAQETQY

V: TRBV15
size: -
J: TRBJ2-3
CDR3: ATSFRQGSRDTQY

V: TRBV27
size: once
J: TRBJ1-3
CDR3: ASGSRGVGSGNTIY

V: TRBV19
size: -
J: TRBJ2-7
CDR3: ASSTQSYEQY

V: TRBV29-1
size: once
J: TRBJ2-7
CDR3: SARTLLYEQY

V: TRBV5-1
size: -
J: TRBJ2-1
CDR3: ASSETGGGYNEQF

V: TRBV4-1
size: -
J: TRBJ2-3
CDR3: ASSHEGETDTQY

V: TRBV4-1
size: -
J: TRBJ1-5
CDR3: ASSQEGQDYSNQPQH

V: TRBV6-5
size: -
J: TRBJ2-4
CDR3: ASSYSGRAKNIQY

V: TRBV5-1
size: once
J: TRBJ2-2
CDR3: ASSSLSITGELF

V: TRBV10-3
size: few
J: TRBJ1-6
CDR3: AISRDGKNSPLH

V: TRBV4-2
size: -
J: TRBJ1-1
CDR3: ASSQEPGANTEAF

V: TRBV2
size: -
J: TRBJ1-6
CDR3: ANTDRSNSPLH

V: TRBV5-1
size: -
J: TRBJ2-5
CDR3: ASSLQAEETQY

V: TRBV5-8
size: -
J: TRBJ2-6
CDR3: ASSRTGSGANVLT

V: TRBV14
size: -
J: TRBJ1-1
CDR3: ASSQGVTTEAF

V: TRBV4-1
size: -
J: TRBJ1-5
CDR3: ASSQGPNQPQH

V: TRBV15
size: -
J: TRBJ1-5
CDR3: ATSRDVGGNQPQH